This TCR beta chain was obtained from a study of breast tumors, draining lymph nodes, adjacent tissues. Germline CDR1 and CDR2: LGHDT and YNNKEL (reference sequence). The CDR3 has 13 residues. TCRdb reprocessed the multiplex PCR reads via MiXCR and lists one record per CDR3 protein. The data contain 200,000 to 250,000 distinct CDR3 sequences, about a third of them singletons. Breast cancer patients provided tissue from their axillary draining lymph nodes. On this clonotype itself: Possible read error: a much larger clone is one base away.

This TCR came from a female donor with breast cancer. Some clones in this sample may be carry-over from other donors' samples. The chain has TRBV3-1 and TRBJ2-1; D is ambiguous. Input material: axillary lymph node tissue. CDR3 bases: TGTGCCTGCAGCCAACTGGTGGGGAATGAGCAGTTCTTC. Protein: CACSQLVGNEQFF.